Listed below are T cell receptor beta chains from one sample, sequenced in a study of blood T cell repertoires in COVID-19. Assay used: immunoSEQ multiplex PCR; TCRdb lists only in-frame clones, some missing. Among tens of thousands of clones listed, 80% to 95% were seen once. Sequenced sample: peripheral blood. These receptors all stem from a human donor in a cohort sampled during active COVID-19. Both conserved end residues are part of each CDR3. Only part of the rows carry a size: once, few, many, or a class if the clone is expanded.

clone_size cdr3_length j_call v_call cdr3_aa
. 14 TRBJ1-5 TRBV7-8 CASRETRGDQPQHF
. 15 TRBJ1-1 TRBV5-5 CASSFIRGMNTEAFF
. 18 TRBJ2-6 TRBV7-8 CASSLFVRQGAGANVLTF
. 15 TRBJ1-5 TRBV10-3 CAISARDSGNQPQHF
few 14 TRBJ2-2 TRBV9 CASSPWGGPGELFF
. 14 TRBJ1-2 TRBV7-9 CASSPGRANYGYTF
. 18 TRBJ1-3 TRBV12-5 CASGFPTRHSFSGNTIYF
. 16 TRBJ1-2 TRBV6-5 CASSYWGGRSNYGYTF
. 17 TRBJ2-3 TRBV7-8 CASSLARQGLSTDTQYF
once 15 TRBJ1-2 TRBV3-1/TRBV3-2 CASSQTDARYYGYTF
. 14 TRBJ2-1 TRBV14 CASSRPGHPDEQFF
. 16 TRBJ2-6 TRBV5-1 CASSLERGAGANVLTF
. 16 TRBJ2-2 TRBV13 CASSPKGGTNTGELFF
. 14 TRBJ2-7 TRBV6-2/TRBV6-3 CASNPTAMSYEQYF
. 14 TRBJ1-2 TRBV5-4 CASHPGDVNYGYTF
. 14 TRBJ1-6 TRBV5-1 CASSPDRASSPLHF
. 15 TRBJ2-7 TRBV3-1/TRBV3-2 CASSQEGTGRGEQYF
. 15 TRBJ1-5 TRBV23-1 CASSRAKRSNQPQHF
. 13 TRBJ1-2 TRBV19 CASSIRHGPGYTF
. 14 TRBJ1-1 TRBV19 CASSVQGRNTEAFF
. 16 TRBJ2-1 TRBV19 CASSTGLAGGRGEQFF
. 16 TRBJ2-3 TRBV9 CASSVGGWSDTDTQYF
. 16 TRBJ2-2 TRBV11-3 CASSLGWGGDTGELFF
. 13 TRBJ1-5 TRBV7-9 CASSFLSDQPQHF
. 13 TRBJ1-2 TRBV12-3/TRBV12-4 CASTRDRGDGYTF
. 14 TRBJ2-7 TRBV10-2 CASSDSGDAYEQYF
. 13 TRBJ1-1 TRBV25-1 CASSGEGLSEAFF
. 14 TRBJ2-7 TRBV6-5 CASSYNPEGREQYF
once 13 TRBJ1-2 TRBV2 CASSEGEGRGYTF
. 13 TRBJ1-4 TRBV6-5 CASTTGPGEKLFF